This T cell receptor beta chain was retrieved from a study of T cells expressing NK-cell markers. Study-wide context: Repertoire data for TCR beta were derived from sorted T cells (CD3+CD56+NKG2C+, CD3+CD56+NKG2C- and CD3+CD56-NKG2C+). Points from the study as a whole: Among several donors, these clonotypes also ranked first in the CD3+CD56-NKG2C+ fraction.

On this clonotype itself: Antigen specificity is unknown.

The CDR3 is made up of 16 amino acids. CDR1 and CDR2 (germline): LGHNA, YSLEER. 5'RACE template switching with UMIs produced the TCR beta cDNA. TCRdb re-called the 5' RACE reads, yielding one record per CDR3 amino acid sequence without DNA. There are around 100,000 distinct CDR3 sequences in the sample, with around a sixth held by the top ten. Sequencing input: blood T cells: a sorted CD56 or NKG2C T cell subset, CD4+ or CD8+ T cells, or bulk PBMC T cells (not recorded which). This TCR was recovered from a woman between 18 and 70 years old in good health. V and J are TRBV4-3 and TRBJ1-4; the TRBD1 assignment by TCRdb is unverifiable without DNA. The CDR3 reads CASSQDFGTFNEKLFF.